This T cell receptor (beta chain) appears in the sequencing data of a study of vaccination effects on CD4 cells after COVID-19. For the study at large: Each person got two doses of an mRNA SARS-CoV-2 vaccine, BNT162b2 or mRNA-1273.

TCRdb keeps only in-frame clones here, not all; method: immunoSEQ multiplex PCR. In the table there are over 55,000 clones, about 71% of which are singletons. This clone was seen a handful of times. Its antigen is not identified. In the ViraFEST assay, antigen-specific CD4+ clonotypes were identified by expansion after peptide-pool stimulation. Scientists isolated CD4+ T cells after an approximately 11-day culture period ended. Recipients of the vaccine had no prior SARS-CoV-2 infection and negative nucleocapsid antibodies. Wells containing over 1.5 million PBMC each were cultured with approximately 9.7 IU/ml IL-2 and 8 to 10 ug/ml peptides. A half-volume exchange with IL-2 medium occurred on days 3 and 7. The V gene's germline CDR1 is LGHNA and CDR2 YNFKEQ. The CDR3 length is 13 residues. Deletions cut 4 bases from V and 7 bases from J, with 13 bases between.

This sequence joins TRBV4-2 and TRBJ1-2; D unresolved. This sample comprised CD4+ T cells from PBMCs cultured with HCoV-OC43 spike peptides, obtained before COVID-19 vaccination. Subset denoted: HCoV-OC43 spike overlapping peptide pool stimulation. This clonotype was sampled from a human donor who received a COVID-19 vaccine. The CDR3 is CASSRRDTLGYTF. The CDR3 DNA follows: TGTGCCAGCAGCCGAAGGGATACCCTTGGCTACACCTTC.